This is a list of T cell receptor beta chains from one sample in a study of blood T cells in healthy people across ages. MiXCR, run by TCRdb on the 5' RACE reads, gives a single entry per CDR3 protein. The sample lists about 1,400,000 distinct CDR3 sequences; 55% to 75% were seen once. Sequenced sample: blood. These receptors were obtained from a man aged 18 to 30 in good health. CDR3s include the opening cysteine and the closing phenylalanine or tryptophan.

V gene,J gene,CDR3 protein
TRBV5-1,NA,CASSKRTGFNEQYF
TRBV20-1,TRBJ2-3,CSGGADTDTQYF
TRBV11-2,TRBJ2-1,CASSLDRTGNEQFF
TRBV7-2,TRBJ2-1,CASSPTTYEQFF
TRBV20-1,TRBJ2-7,CSAPPLSSGTWTYEQYF
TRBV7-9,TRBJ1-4,CASSLLAAENGKLFF
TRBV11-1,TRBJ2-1,CASSFQIAGGPYNEQFF
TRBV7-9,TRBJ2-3,CASSPEIQADTQYF
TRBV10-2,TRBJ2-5,CASRGDTSQETQYF
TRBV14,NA,CASSRLGAPVDEQYF
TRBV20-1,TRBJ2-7,CSARRSVSSYEQYF
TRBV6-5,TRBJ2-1,CASRDRWGNEQFF
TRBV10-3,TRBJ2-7,CAIRDGQAGNEQYF
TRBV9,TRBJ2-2,CASSAHRSPVTGELFF
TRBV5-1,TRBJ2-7,CASSIRTGEIYEQYF
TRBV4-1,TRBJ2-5,CASSQDLSSGGPTQYF
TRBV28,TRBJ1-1,CASSLPTSGRSEAFF
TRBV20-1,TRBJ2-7,CSAKAGGYSYEQYF
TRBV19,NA,CASSIQAPPLAGGRETQYF
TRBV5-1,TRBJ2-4,CASSLGVNIIAKNIRYF
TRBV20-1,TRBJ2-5,CSAGTSGNYNEQYF
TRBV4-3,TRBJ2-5,CASSQDTGTGRETQYF
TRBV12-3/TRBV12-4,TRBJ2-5,CASSLAGAVSGTQYF
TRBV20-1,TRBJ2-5,CSARDRGQGARETQYF
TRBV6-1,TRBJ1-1,CASNDRGATEAFF
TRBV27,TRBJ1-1,CASSFGGLNTEAFF
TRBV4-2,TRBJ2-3,CASSQGLAGTRLSTDTQYF
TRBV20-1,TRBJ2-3,CSARDLETSADTQYF
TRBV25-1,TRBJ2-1,CASSETSGSVEQFF
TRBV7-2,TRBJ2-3,CASSFPAGPFTDTQYF
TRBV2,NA,CASSDPGMPYEQYF
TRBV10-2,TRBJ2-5,CASRTSGGEETQYF